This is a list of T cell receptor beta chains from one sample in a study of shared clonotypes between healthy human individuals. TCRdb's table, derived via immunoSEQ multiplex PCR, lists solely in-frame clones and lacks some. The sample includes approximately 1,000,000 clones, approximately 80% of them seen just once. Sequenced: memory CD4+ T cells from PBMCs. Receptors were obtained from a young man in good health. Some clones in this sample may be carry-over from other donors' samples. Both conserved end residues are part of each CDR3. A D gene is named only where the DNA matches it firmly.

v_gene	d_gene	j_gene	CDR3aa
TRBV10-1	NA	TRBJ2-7	CASSESGRGEQYF
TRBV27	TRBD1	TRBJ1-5	CASKSSGTGNQPQHF
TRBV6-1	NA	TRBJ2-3	CASSSGSTDTQYF
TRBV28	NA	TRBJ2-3	CASRREFDTQYF
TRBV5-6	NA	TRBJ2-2	CASSFRRAGELFF
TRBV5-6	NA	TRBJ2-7	CASNLRSTGTLSYEQYF
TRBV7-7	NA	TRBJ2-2	CASSPGPQGGELFF
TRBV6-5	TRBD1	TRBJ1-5	CASSLTGVAQPQHF
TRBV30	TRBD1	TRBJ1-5	CAWSSWGQGNNQPQHF
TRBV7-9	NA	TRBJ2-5	CASIGGITQETQYF
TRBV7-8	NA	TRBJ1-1	CASSLEMPAKAFF
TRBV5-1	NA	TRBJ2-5	CASSYSGTKQETQYF
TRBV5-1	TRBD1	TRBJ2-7	CASSWGTGDSYEQYF
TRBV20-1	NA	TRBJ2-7	CSAATPREQYF
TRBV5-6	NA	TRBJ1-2	CASSAGPAHYGYTF
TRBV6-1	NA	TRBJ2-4	CASSEGYLGEPHIQYF
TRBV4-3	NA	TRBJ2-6	CASSQLFGLRANVLTF
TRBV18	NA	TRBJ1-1	CASSPSGLMNTEAFF
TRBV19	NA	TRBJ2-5	CASSPTTRQFQETQYF
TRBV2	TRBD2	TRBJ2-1	CASSAGDLGLAGYYNEQFF
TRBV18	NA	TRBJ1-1	CASSVGVAEAFF
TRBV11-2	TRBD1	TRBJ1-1	CASSLGQGLMNTEAFF
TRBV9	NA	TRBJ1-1	CASSVDGRGNTEAFF
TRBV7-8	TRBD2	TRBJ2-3	CASSLPTSGGTDTQYF
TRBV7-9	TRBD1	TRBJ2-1	CASSGQGAWGTYNEQFF
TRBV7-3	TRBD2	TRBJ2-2	CASSPLAGGGELFF
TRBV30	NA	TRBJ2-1	CAWSALNEQFF
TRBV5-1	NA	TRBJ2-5	CASSLAADQETQYF
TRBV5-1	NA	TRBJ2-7	CASSLGYEQYF
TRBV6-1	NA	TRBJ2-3	CASVAGTHSTDTQYF
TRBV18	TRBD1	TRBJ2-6	CASSPNIQTGNGANVLTF
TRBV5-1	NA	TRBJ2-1	CASSTRDPSYNEQFF
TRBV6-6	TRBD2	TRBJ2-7	CASSRLAGLAGGQQYF
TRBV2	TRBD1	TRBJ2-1	CASSRQGKGNEQFF
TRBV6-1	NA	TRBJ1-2	CASSVLFGGRGYTF
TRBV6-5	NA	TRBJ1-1	CASSTGKGFPAFF
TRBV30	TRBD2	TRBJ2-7	CAWGPGGGREQYF
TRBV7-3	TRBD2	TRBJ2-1	CASSLVGLAGGGEQFF
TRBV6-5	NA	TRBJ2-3	CASTPFGTDTQYF
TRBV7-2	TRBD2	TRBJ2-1	CASSSWTSGRAGRQFF
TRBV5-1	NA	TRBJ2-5	CASSFGRGEVETQYF
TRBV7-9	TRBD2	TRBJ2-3	CASTRGSVAGDTQYF
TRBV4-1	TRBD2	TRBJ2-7	CASSQGAGLGEQYF
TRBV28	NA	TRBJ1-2	CASSLRSGRNGYTF
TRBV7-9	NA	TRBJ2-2	CASSFSITGELFF
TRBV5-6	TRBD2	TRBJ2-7	CASSPRGEGIYEQYF
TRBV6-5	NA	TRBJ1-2	CASSKRAPLGYTF
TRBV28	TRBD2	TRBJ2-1	CASSLPGTSRYNEQFF
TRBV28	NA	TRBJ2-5	CASSGPGGWETQYF
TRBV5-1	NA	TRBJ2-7	CASSSQGYSYEQYF
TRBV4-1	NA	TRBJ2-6	CASSQTGTLSGANVLTF
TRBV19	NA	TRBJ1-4	CASSPLASNEKLFF
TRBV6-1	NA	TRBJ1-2	CASTLSSHGYTF
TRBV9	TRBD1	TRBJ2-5	CASSVDGTGETQYF
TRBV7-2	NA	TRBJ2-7	CASSYGGQVYEQYF
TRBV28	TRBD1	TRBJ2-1	CASSLTGFNEQFF
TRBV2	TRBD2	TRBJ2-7	CASRGLARHHEQYF
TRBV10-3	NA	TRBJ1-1	CAISDDSPQAFF